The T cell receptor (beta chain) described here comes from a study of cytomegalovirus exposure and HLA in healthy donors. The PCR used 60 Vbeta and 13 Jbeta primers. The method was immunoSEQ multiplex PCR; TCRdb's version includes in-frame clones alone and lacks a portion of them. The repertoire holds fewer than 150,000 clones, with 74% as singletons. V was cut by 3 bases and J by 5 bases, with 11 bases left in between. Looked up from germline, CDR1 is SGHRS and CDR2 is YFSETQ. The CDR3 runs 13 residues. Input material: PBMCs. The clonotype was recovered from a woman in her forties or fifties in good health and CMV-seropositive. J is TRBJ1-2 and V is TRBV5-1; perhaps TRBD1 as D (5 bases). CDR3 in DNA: TGCGCCAGCAGCTCAGGGTCAGCTTATGGCTACACCTTC. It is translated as CASSSGSAYGYTF.